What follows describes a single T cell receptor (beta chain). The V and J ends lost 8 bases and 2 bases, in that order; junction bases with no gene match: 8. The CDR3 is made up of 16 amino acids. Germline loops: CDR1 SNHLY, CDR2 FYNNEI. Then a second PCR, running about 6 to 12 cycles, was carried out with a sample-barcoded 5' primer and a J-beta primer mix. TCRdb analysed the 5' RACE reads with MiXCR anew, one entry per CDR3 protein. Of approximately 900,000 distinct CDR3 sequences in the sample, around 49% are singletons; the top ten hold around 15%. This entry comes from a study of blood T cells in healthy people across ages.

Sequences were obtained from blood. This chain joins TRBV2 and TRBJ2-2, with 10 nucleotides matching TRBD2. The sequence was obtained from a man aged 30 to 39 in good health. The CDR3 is CASSPAGGINTGELFF. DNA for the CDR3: TGTGCCAGCTCCCCAGCGGGGGGGATCAACACCGGGGAGCTGTTTTTT.